A selection of T cell receptor beta chains follows, all from one sample in a study of cytomegalovirus exposure and HLA in healthy donors. Sequencing was performed with immunoSEQ multiplex PCR; in TCRdb, only in-frame clones are kept and a portion is missing. The data show roughly 170,000 clones, with more than 80% seen just once and over 0.65% held by the top ten. The sample consisted of PBMCs. The source of these receptors is a young woman in good health and CMV-seronegative. Each CDR3 is given without its conserved first and last residue. The D gene is left open where the match is weak.

d_call j_call v_call cdr3_aa
TRBD2 - TRBV10-3 AIGREEGYEQY
TRBD1 TRBJ1-2 TRBV9 ASSVRGQDHYGYT
- TRBJ2-7 TRBV2 ASNAFDRDEQY
TRBD2 TRBJ2-7 TRBV2 ASSGDLTSGRDYEQY
TRBD2 TRBJ2-7 TRBV19 ASSGGRSYEQY
TRBD1 TRBJ2-7 TRBV28 ASSVTGVEQY
- TRBJ1-4 TRBV19 ASTWAGNYGLF
- TRBJ1-1 TRBV28 ASSLAGIMNTEAF
TRBD1 TRBJ1-1 TRBV5-8 ASSLRRTGKNTEAF
- TRBJ1-3 TRBV6-5 ASSRPGGSGNTIY
- TRBJ2-1 TRBV10-1 ASSRGNEQF
- TRBJ2-3 TRBV7-9 ASNWGGTDTQY
TRBD2 TRBJ2-1 TRBV13 ASRAGGYNEQF
TRBD1 TRBJ2-3 TRBV5-1 ASSLEGGRWDTQY
TRBD2 TRBJ2-2 TRBV5-1 ASSSSGQNTGELF
- TRBJ1-1 TRBV30 AWNGQRTYEAF
- TRBJ1-5 TRBV11-3 ASSFGTSQPQH
- TRBJ2-6 TRBV12-5 ASGLGGPGANVLT
TRBD1 TRBJ2-7 TRBV28 ASGEPTGPYYEQY
- TRBJ1-4 TRBV4-3 ASSQPGGGPREKLF
- TRBJ2-2 TRBV5-1 ASRARDTGELF
TRBD2 TRBJ2-7 TRBV27 ASSPRGLAVSDYEQY
TRBD2 TRBJ2-1 TRBV19 ASSVLLAENEQF
- TRBJ2-5 TRBV7-2 ASSPTRLGQETQY
TRBD1 TRBJ2-7 TRBV5-1 ASSLGQGAAYEQY
- TRBJ2-1 TRBV6-5 ASTRGGDYNEQF
- TRBJ1-3 TRBV9 ASSVVDSGNTIY
- TRBJ1-1 TRBV21-1 ASSKGQGDTEAF
TRBD1 TRBJ1-4 TRBV14 ASSPRQGTNEKLF
TRBD2 TRBJ2-1 TRBV6-1 ASSAGLAGGLNEQF
- TRBJ2-7 TRBV21-1 ASSKVTLTTYEQY
- TRBJ1-2 TRBV28 ASSWQGRIHYGYT
- TRBJ1-3 TRBV28 ASSLFTMSSSGNTIY
TRBD1 TRBJ2-6 TRBV9 ASSVHGDSGANVLT
- TRBJ2-3 TRBV19 ASSIVRTTGTDTQY
TRBD2 TRBJ2-3 TRBV14 ASSRTSPLSSDTQY
- TRBJ2-6 TRBV7-2 ASSLPSSGANVLT
- TRBJ1-3 TRBV11-3 ASGGDVGNTIY
TRBD1 TRBJ2-5 TRBV2 ASSARDRGRLGQETQY
- TRBJ2-7 TRBV7-9 ASSLGVATGYEQY
TRBD1 TRBJ1-6 TRBV6-4 ASSGDGQGNSPLH
TRBD2 TRBJ2-1 TRBV10-3 AISGGLAGLEDEQF
- TRBJ2-3 TRBV2 ASSERWGPQY
- TRBJ2-5 TRBV11-3 ASSIYHRAQETQY
TRBD2 TRBJ2-2 TRBV11-1 ASQGLQNTGELF
- TRBJ1-1 TRBV4-2 ASSPDAVSHTEAF
TRBD2 TRBJ2-1 TRBV5-1 ASSWTGGNEQF